Below, 6 T cell receptor beta chains from the same sample are listed, as sequenced in a study of breast tumors, draining lymph nodes, adjacent tissues. In TCRdb, the multiplex PCR reads were re-called with MiXCR into one record per CDR3 protein. The sample consists of 150,000 or so distinct CDR3 sequences, 25% to 40% of them appearing once. Breast cancer patients provided tissue from their axillary draining lymph nodes. Sequenced material: axillary lymph node tissue. All receptors come from a female donor with breast cancer. Some clones in this sample may be carry-over from other donors' samples.

This clonotype was seen at least ten times. This chain connects TRBV18 to TRBJ2-7; D may be TRBD2 (7 bases). Trimming took 3 bases from V and 5 from J, leaving 17 bases between them. This CDR3 comprises 15 residues. Germline CDR1 and CDR2: KGHSH and LQKENI. The CDR3 DNA reads TGTGCCAGCTCACCGGGCGGGGGCGGATTTGACGAGCAGTACTTC. It encodes CASSPGGGGFDEQYF. Full variable domain (remainder filled in from reference TRBV18 and TRBJ2-7): NAGVMQNPRHLVRRRGQEARLRCSPMKGHSHVYWYRQLPEEGLKFMVYLQKENIIDESGMPKERFSAEFPKEGPSILRIQQVVRGDSAAYFCASSPGGGGFDEQYFGPGTRLTVT.

This clonotype was seen many times. V gene TRBV14 combines with J gene TRBJ2-7; 8 positions agree with TRBD1. J gave up 8 bases and V 6 bases, and 3 bases lay outside the gene matches. The length of the CDR3 is 11 residues. Germline-derived CDR1 and CDR2 are SGHDN and FVKESK. This chain's CDR3 is CASRPGGKQYF. In DNA form, the CDR3 reads TGTGCCAGCAGGCCAGGGGGCAAGCAGTACTTC.

The chain has TRBV6-1 and TRBJ2-7; possibly TRBD2 for D (5 bases). V lost 10 bases and J 6 bases, leaving 19 bases between the germline ends. The CDR3 sequence is 13 residues long. The germline V gene has CDR1 MNHNS and CDR2 SASEGT. The CDR3 loop reads CATFPGFSAEQYF. CDR3 coding DNA: TGTGCCACCTTTCCGGGGTTCTCTGCCGAGCAGTACTTC.

A few counts support this clonotype. V is TRBV28 and J is TRBJ2-2, with 7 nucleotides matching TRBD1. With V trimmed by 8 bases and J by 2 bases, 8 bases remained unmatched. CDR3 length: 15 amino acids. The germline V gene has CDR1 MDHEN and CDR2 SYDVKM. The DNA of the CDR3 is TGTGCCAGCGAAAAAGGGGGCCTAAACACCGGGGAGCTGTTTTTT. It specifies CASEKGGLNTGELFF.

A note on this clonotype: Its ends do not fully match the called genes, so a read error is possible. The J gene is TRBJ2-2, the V gene TRBV10-3; no definite D call. CDR3 length equals 11 residues. Germline loops: CDR1 ENHRY, CDR2 SYGVKD. CDR3 DNA sequence: TGTGCCATCAGTGACACAGGGGAGCTGTTTTTT. Protein: CAISDTGELFF.

On this clonotype: The CDR3 does not close with the conserved phenylalanine or tryptophan, likely indicating a read error. The chain joins TRBV24-1 to TRBJ1-4; 9 bases are a match to TRBD1. The CDR3 has 15 residues. Germline CDR1 KGHDR, CDR2 SFDVKD. CDR3 bases: TGTGCCACCAGTGCCACAGGGGGCCCTAATGGAAAACTGTTTTCT. Protein sequence: CATSATGGPNGKLFS.